The 13 T cell receptor beta chains listed next were all sequenced from one sample in a study of blood T cell repertoires in COVID-19. The method was immunoSEQ multiplex PCR; TCRdb's version includes in-frame clones alone and lacks a portion of them. The sample contains 250,000 to 350,000 clones, 70% to 90% of which appear only once. The sample was PBMCs or T cells enriched from blood (not recorded which). Every receptor here comes from a woman younger than 45 who had recovered from COVID-19.

This clone was seen only once. The rearrangement joins TRBV5-1 to TRBJ1-1, with a possible D match to TRBD1 (6 bases). Germline values: CDR1 SGHRS, CDR2 YFSETQ. CDR3 length: 17 residues. Deletions cut 3 bases from V and 0 bases from J, with 18 bases between. The CDR3 nucleotides are TGCGCCAGCAGCTGGACCGGGGGGGGCCCCATGAACACTGAAGCTTTCTTT. Its translation: CASSWTGGGPMNTEAFF.

This clone has only a few counts. The CDR3 reads CASSQDLGRKGPTF. CDR3 in DNA: TGCGCCAGCAGCCAAGATTTGGGCCGAAAGGGGCCCACCTTC. The chain uses TRBV4-3 and TRBJ1-2, with D perhaps TRBD1 (5 bases). The CDR3 has 14 amino acids. Trimming took off 0 bases at V and 13 bases at J, with 18 bases between the two ends. Germline V gene lookup returns CDR1 LGHNA and CDR2 YSLEER.

The CDR3 here is CASSLVQGESPLHF. In nucleotides, the CDR3 is TGCGCCAGCAGCTTGGTACAGGGGGAATCACCCCTCCACTTT. The chain has TRBV5-1 and TRBJ1-6; 8 bases match TRBD1. Germline trimming cut 0 bases from V and 10 bases from J; bases unmatched to any gene: 3. Germline V gene lookup returns CDR1 SGHRS and CDR2 YFSETQ. The CDR3 is made up of 14 amino acids.

V is TRBV11-2 and J is TRBJ2-2, with 7 bases matching TRBD1. This CDR3 has 19 amino acids. Germline V CDR1 and CDR2: SGHAT, FQNNGV. V shed 2 bases and J 2 bases; nucleotides not matched to a gene: 14. CDR3 region: CASSLFSHVGDRNTGELFF. CDR3 DNA: TGTGCCAGCAGCTTATTTTCCCATGTGGGGGACAGAAACACCGGGGAGCTGTTTTTT.

V is TRBV7-9 and J is TRBJ2-1; perhaps TRBD2 as D (7 bases). V was clipped by 3 bases and J by 5 bases, with 17 bases between them. Germline-derived CDR1 and CDR2 are SEHNR and FQNEAQ (reference sequence). The length of the CDR3 is 16 residues. CDR3 amino acids: CASSLSGGGVDNEQFF. The CDR3, as DNA: TGTGCCAGCAGCTTGTCGGGGGGCGGGGTAGACAATGAGCAGTTCTTC.

The CDR3 reads CASSDRGGYTF. The DNA for the CDR3 is TGTGCCAGCAGTGACCGGGGTGGCTACACCTTC. V gene TRBV25-1 combines with J gene TRBJ1-2; D uncertain. Germline values: CDR1 MGHDK, CDR2 SYGVNS. The CDR3 contains 11 residues. V lost 3 bases, J lost 7 bases, and 6 bases lay in between.

This clone was seen just once. The CDR3 sequence is CASSTGGEIHEQFF. CDR3 coding DNA: TGCGCCAGCAGCACAGGGGGGGAAATCCATGAGCAGTTCTTC. This chain joins TRBV5-1 and TRBJ2-1, with D possibly being TRBD1 (8 bases). The V end was cut by 4 bases, the J end by 8 bases, with 16 bases between. Germline V gene data show CDR1 as SGHRS and CDR2 as YFSETQ. The CDR3 consists of 14 residues.

This clone was seen only a few times. The chain combines TRBV30 with TRBJ1-1, with a weak D call TRBD1 (5 bases). Trimming cost V 0 bases and J 6 bases, with 8 bases left between them. CDR1 and CDR2 from the germline V gene are GTSNPN and SVGIG (reference sequence). CDR3 length: 12 residues. This chain's CDR3 is CAWSVGGAEAFF. The CDR3 coding sequence is TGTGCCTGGAGTGTTGGGGGGGCTGAAGCTTTCTTT.

This clone came up once. This rearrangement joins TRBV3-1 (or the pseudogene TRBV3-2) to TRBJ1-5; no definite D call. V was trimmed by 4 bases and J by 0 bases, leaving 10 bases between them. This CDR3 contains 15 residues. The germline V gene has CDR1 LGHDT and CDR2 YNNKEL (reference sequence). CDR3 in DNA: TGTGCCAGCAGCCCGGTCGGTTTTAGCAATCAGCCCCAGCATTTT. It encodes CASSPVGFSNQPQHF.

The rearrangement links TRBV29-1 to TRBJ1-1, with 9 bases matching TRBD1. There are 18 residues in the CDR3. Germline CDR1 SQVTM, CDR2 ANQGSEA. V was clipped by 2 bases and J by 1 base; unmatched bases: 14. CDR3 sequence: CSVESRAGTGPPNTEAFF. The CDR3 DNA reads as TGCAGCGTTGAATCTCGAGCCGGGACAGGGCCCCCGAACACTGAAGCTTTCTTT.

The chain uses TRBV10-3 and TRBJ1-6, with a weak D call TRBD1 (5 bases). The CDR3 runs 15 residues. Deletions cut 6 bases from V and 3 bases from J, with 12 bases between. Germline V gives CDR1 ENHRY, CDR2 SYGVKD. Here the CDR3 reads CAISNKDSYNSPLHF. In DNA, the CDR3 is TGTGCCATCAGCAACAAAGACAGCTATAATTCACCCCTCCACTTT.

The CDR3 reads CAWSSRNNEQFF. In DNA, the CDR3 is TGTGCCTGGAGTTCCAGGAACAATGAGCAGTTCTTC. This sequence joins TRBV30 and TRBJ2-1; D unresolved. Deletions cut 2 bases from V and 5 bases from J, with 7 bases between. Germline-derived CDR1 and CDR2 are GTSNPN and SVGIG (reference sequence). This CDR3 comprises 12 residues.

The chain combines TRBV6-2 or TRBV6-3 with TRBJ1-2; D is possibly TRBD1 (5 bases). This CDR3 comprises 13 residues. Germline V gene sequence: CDR1 MNHEY, CDR2 SVGEGT. Trimming cost V 4 bases and J 2 bases, with 8 bases left between them. The CDR3: CASSSDKNYGYTF. The CDR3 coding sequence is TGTGCCAGCAGTTCGGACAAGAACTATGGCTACACCTTC.